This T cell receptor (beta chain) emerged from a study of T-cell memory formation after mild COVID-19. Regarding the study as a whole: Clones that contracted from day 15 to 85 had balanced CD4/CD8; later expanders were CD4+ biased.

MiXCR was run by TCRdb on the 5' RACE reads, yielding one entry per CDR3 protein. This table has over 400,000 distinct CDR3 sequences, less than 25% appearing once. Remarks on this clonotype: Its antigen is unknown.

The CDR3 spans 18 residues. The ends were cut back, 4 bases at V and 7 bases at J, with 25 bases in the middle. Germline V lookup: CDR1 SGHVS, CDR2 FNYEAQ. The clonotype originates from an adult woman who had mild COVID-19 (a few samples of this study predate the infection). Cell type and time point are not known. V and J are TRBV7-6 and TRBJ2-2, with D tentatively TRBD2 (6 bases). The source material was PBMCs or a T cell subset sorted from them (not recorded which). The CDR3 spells CASSSGWGDSGDHGELFF. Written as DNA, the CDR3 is TGTGCCAGCAGCTCCGGCTGGGGGGATAGCGGAGATCACGGGGAGCTGTTTTTT.